This TCR beta chain originates from a study of blood T cell repertoires in COVID-19. Study at large: Some COVID-19 samples were acute and others convalescent; all came from the United States, Italy and Spain. PBMCs, B-cell-depleted T cells, or T cells were the source of the cDNA or gDNA that made up the material.

This clone was picked up a small number of times. The CDR3 covers 18 residues. Trimming at V came to 1 base and at J to 3 bases, leaving 14 bases not matched to a gene. Germline values: CDR1 LGHDT, CDR2 YNNKEL (reference sequence). In the study's own analysis: Reference gene primer amplification gave nucleated cell count estimates. Data came from immunoSEQ multiplex PCR; TCRdb stores just in-frame clones and leaves some out. The D gene and trimming were derived from the DNA, and the V and J assignments and clone size from that table. The sample has some 130,000 clones, about 89% seen once; the top ten hold about 2.5%.

This chain uses TRBV3-1 (or the pseudogene TRBV3-2) with TRBJ2-7; TRBD2 aligns across 8 bases. Sequenced input: peripheral blood. This clonotype originated in a man in his forties or fifties with active COVID-19. The CDR3 reads CASSQALAGPRVLYEQYF. The CDR3, as DNA: TGTGCCAGCAGCCAAGCGCTAGCGGGTCCCCGGGTACTCTACGAGCAGTACTTC.